The TCR beta chain under discussion was sequenced for a study of blood T cells in healthy people across ages. Alongside a J-beta primer mix, a sample-barcoded 5' primer served in a second PCR lasting 7 to 11 cycles. TCRdb called the 5' RACE reads again in MiXCR, with one record for every CDR3 protein. Among around 1.1 million distinct CDR3 sequences listed, 35% to 45% were seen once. The V gene lost 6 bases and the J gene lost 5 bases, with 16 bases spanning the gap. The V gene's germline CDR1 is SNHLY and CDR2 FYNNEI. CDR3 size: 15 residues. This TCR was recovered from a man younger than 35 in good health. This chain uses TRBV2 with TRBJ2-2, with D perhaps matching TRBD2 (6 bases). Sequences were obtained from blood. CDR3 sequence reads: CASREGGRLTGELFF. The CDR3, as DNA: TGTGCCAGCAGGGAGGGAGGTAGACTTACCGGGGAGCTGTTTTTT.